This T cell receptor beta chain originates from a study of blood T cell repertoires in COVID-19. On the study more broadly: Sources were T cells, B-cell-depleted T cells, or PBMCs; the material itself was cDNA or gDNA.

Method: immunoSEQ multiplex PCR; TCRdb's copy keeps in-frame clones and lacks some. The sample lists 200,000 to 250,000 clones; around nine tenths were seen once. Germline V gives CDR1 SGDLS, CDR2 YYNGEE. The V end was cut by 0 bases, the J end by 2 bases, with 11 bases between. This CDR3 spans 15 amino acids. Material: peripheral blood. J is TRBJ2-5 and V is TRBV9; TRBD1 might be the D (5 bases). This receptor was identified in a man between 18 and 35 years old with active or convalescent COVID-19. For the CDR3, the DNA is TGTGCCAGCAGCGTAGATATGGGGCGGCAAGAGACCCAGTACTTC. This gives the protein CASSVDMGRQETQYF.